Below are 26 T cell receptor beta chains sequenced from a single sample in a study of T cells in Graves' hyperthyroidism and ophthalmopathy. Template material for amplifying TCR beta CDR3 regions consisted of RNA transcripts. The TCR CDR3 was amplified in a first-round RT-PCR using the HTBI primer set. TCRdb used MiXCR to reprocess the multiplex PCR reads, holding one entry per CDR3 protein. Of about 640,000 distinct CDR3 sequences detected, around 20% appear once; the ten largest clones hold around a third. The sequenced sample was blood. The source of these receptors is a man aged 25 to 45 with Graves' ophthalmopathy.

The chain carries TRBV9 and TRBJ2-5; 7 bases are shared with TRBD1. J was trimmed by 0 bases and V by 3 bases; bases with no gene match: 2. The CDR3 is made up of 14 amino acids. From germline, CDR1 is SGDLS and CDR2 YYNGEE. As DNA, the CDR3 is TGTGCCAGCAGCGAACAGGGGAACCAAGAGACCCAGTACTTC. It yields the protein CASSEQGNQETQYF. The full variable domain, rest sourced from reference TRBV9 and TRBJ2-5, is DSGVTQTPKHLITATGQRVTLRCSPRSGDLSVYWYQQSLDQGLQFLIQYYNGEERAKGNILERFSAQQFPDLHSELNLSSLELGDSALYFCASSEQGNQETQYFGPGTRLLVL.

This clonotype was seen only a few times. The chain carries TRBV12-5 and TRBJ2-7; 7 nucleotides agree with TRBD2. CDR1 is LGHNT, CDR2 FRNRAP, per germline. The CDR3 has 15 amino acids. With 2 bases clipped from V and 0 bases from J, the junction kept 4 bases outside the gene matches. The CDR3 loop is CASGLPGGVSYEQYF. CDR3 nucleotide sequence: TGTGCTAGTGGTTTGCCGGGAGGAGTCTCCTACGAGCAGTACTTC.

This clonotype was detected many times. The chain has TRBV7-2 and TRBJ1-2; D ambiguous. Between the trimmed V and J ends, which lost 1 base and 4 bases, there was a span of 10 bases. CDR1 and CDR2 from the germline V gene are SGHTA and FQGNSA. This CDR3 comprises 14 residues. The CDR3 region is CASSLGGLIYGYTF. In DNA form, the CDR3 reads TGTGCCAGCAGCTTAGGAGGACTGATCTATGGCTACACCTTC.

This clonotype came up many times. The chain joins TRBV7-2 to TRBJ2-3, with 7 bases aligning to TRBD1. The CDR3 is 17 residues long. With 3 bases clipped from V and 3 bases from J, the junction kept 12 bases outside the gene matches. Germline values: CDR1 SGHTA, CDR2 FQGNSA. CDR3 loop: CASSLYKDRPATDTQYF. The CDR3 DNA is TGTGCCAGCAGCTTGTATAAGGACAGGCCAGCGACAGATACGCAGTATTTT. Together with reference TRBV7-2 and TRBJ2-3, the CDR3 gives the full variable domain: GAGVSQSPSNKVTEKGKDVELRCDPISGHTALYWYRQSLGQGLEFLIYFQGNSAPDKSGLPSDRFSAERTGGSVSTLTIQRTQQEDSAVYLCASSLYKDRPATDTQYFGPGTRLTVL.

This clonotype came up many times. The J gene is TRBJ2-1, the V gene TRBV5-1; 14 bases match TRBD2. The CDR3 runs 16 residues. Per the germline V gene, CDR1 is SGHRS and CDR2 is YFSETQ. With V trimmed by 3 bases and J by 8 bases, 7 bases remained unmatched. The CDR3 is CASSSGLAGVNDEQFF. CDR3 bases: TGCGCCAGCAGCTCGGGACTAGCGGGAGTAAACGATGAGCAGTTCTTC.

The V gene is TRBV5-1, the J gene TRBJ2-6; unclear D gene. Germline V gene data show CDR1 as SGHRS and CDR2 as YFSETQ. CDR3 size: 15 residues. The V gene lost 6 bases and the J gene lost 0 bases, with 10 bases spanning the gap. The CDR3 is CASTVWGSGANVLTF. CDR3 coding DNA: TGCGCCAGCACGGTCTGGGGCTCTGGGGCCAACGTCCTGACTTTC.

V gene TRBV5-1 combines with J gene TRBJ2-7, with TRBD2 identical over 7 bases. Germline V lookup: CDR1 SGHRS, CDR2 YFSETQ. This CDR3 comprises 13 residues. The ends lost 4 bases at V and 6 bases at J; junction bases unmatched: 7. CDR3 DNA sequence: TGCGCCAGCAGCCGAGCGGGAACGAGCGAGCAGTACTTC. It codes for CASSRAGTSEQYF.

The chain combines TRBV27 with TRBJ2-7; D is possibly TRBD1 or TRBD2 (5 bases each). CDR3 length equals 14 residues. CDR1 is MNHEY and CDR2 is SMNVEV in the germline V gene (reference sequence). The germline V and J ends were trimmed by 2 bases and 2 bases, with 10 bases remaining between them. The DNA for the CDR3 is TGTGCCAGCAGTTTAATTCAGGGAGCCTACGAGCAGTACTTC. Its protein is CASSLIQGAYEQYF.

J is TRBJ1-4 and V is TRBV11-2; 10 nucleotides match TRBD1. J gave up 7 bases and V 5 bases, and 19 bases lay outside the gene matches. This CDR3 spans 19 amino acids. Germline V gene sequence: CDR1 SGHAT, CDR2 FQNNGV. CDR3 sequence reads: CASSHATGGTAIGSEKLFF. The CDR3 DNA reads as TGTGCCAGCAGCCATGCGACAGGGGGCACGGCAATAGGAAGTGAAAAACTGTTTTTT.

This clonotype was counted between two and nine times. V and J are TRBV6-1 and TRBJ1-1; TRBD1 matches 10 bases. The CDR3 runs to 14 residues. Germline assignment: CDR1 MNHNS and CDR2 SASEGT. The J segment lost 6 bases and the V segment lost 7 bases, leaving 8 bases of the junction unmatched. The CDR3 sequence: CASKLTGGWSEAFF. The DNA of the CDR3 is TGTGCCAGCAAACTGACAGGGGGCTGGTCTGAAGCTTTCTTT.

The rearrangement joins TRBV5-1 to TRBJ1-4; D is perhaps TRBD1 (6 bases). With 4 bases removed from V and 6 bases from J, the gap between germline ends came to 13 bases. The germline CDR1 and CDR2 sequences are SGHRS and YFSETQ. The CDR3 extends over 14 amino acids. CDR3 region: CASSETTGDEKLFF. In DNA, the CDR3 is TGCGCCAGCAGCGAGACGACAGGCGATGAAAAACTGTTTTTT.

The DNA of the CDR3 is TGTGCCAGCAGCTTAAACGGACAGGGAAGATATGGCTACACCTTC. It yields the protein CASSLNGQGRYGYTF. The rearrangement links TRBV7-3 to TRBJ1-2; TRBD1 agrees at 8 bases. CDR3 length: 15 amino acids. After removal of 1 base from V and 5 bases from J, the junction contained 6 bases not matched to a gene. CDR1 and CDR2 from the germline V gene are SGHTA and FQGTGA.

The gene calls are TRBV7-8 and TRBJ2-5; 12 positions agree with TRBD2. The CDR3 spans 18 residues. V shed 4 bases, J shed 5 bases, and the junction held 14 bases outside the gene matches. Germline-derived CDR1 and CDR2 are SGHVS and FQNEAQ. The CDR3, as DNA: TGTGCCAGCAGCTCCTCAGGGGGCGGACTAGCGGGACAGGAGACCCAGTACTTC. Residues: CASSSSGGGLAGQETQYF.

The table lists this clonotype with a few counts. The chain recombines TRBV24-1 with TRBJ2-7; 8 bases map to TRBD1. After removal of 7 bases from V and 5 bases from J, the junction contained 6 bases not matched to a gene. The germline CDR1 and CDR2 sequences are KGHDR and SFDVKD. This CDR3 is built from 13 residues. The CDR3 sequence: CATSQGAGDEQYF. CDR3 in DNA: TGTGCCACCAGCCAGGGGGCTGGCGACGAGCAGTACTTC.

This clonotype was detected ten times or more. The rearrangement joins TRBV12-5 to TRBJ1-1; D is uncertain. Trimming shortened V by 7 bases and J by 1 base, and 4 bases separated the two germline ends. This CDR3 has 11 residues. Looked up from germline, CDR1 is LGHNT and CDR2 is FRNRAP. CDR3 protein: CASATNTEAFF. In DNA form, the CDR3 reads TGTGCTAGTGCAACGAACACTGAAGCTTTCTTT.

This sequence joins TRBV5-1 and TRBJ1-4, with 7 bases matching TRBD1. This CDR3 region has 14 residues. Trimming cost V 1 base and J 8 bases; bases outside gene matches: 5. Germline assignment: CDR1 SGHRS and CDR2 YFSETQ. For the CDR3, the DNA is TGCGCCAGCAGCTTGACAGGGGAGGGAGAAAAACTGTTTTTT. It codes for CASSLTGEGEKLFF.

The chain joins TRBV20-1 to TRBJ2-1; D is possibly TRBD2 (6 bases). V lost 6 bases, J lost 3 bases, and 15 bases lay in between. Germline V gene data show CDR1 as DFQATT and CDR2 as SNEGSKA (reference sequence). This CDR3 spans 14 amino acids. This CDR3 reads CSAISGSYYNEQFF. DNA for the CDR3: TGCAGTGCCATTTCCGGGAGTTACTACAATGAGCAGTTCTTC.

A remark on this clonotype: Germline is not matched at one junction end, which may reflect a read error. The chain combines TRBV9 with TRBJ2-1; the D is unclear. The CDR3 length is 14 residues. Germline V gene sequence: CDR1 SGDLS, CDR2 YYNGEE. The CDR3 coding sequence is TGTGCCAGCAGCGTAGGTGTAGGTTACAATGAGCAGTCCTTC. Its translation is CASSVGVGYNEQSF.

The chain employs TRBV10-3 and TRBJ2-1, with a weak D call TRBD1 (6 bases). Germline lookup yields CDR1 ENHRY and CDR2 SYGVKD. Trimming removed 8 bases from V and 0 bases from J, with 11 bases in between. The CDR3 length is 14 residues. This CDR3 is CAIRGGDSYNEQFF. The CDR3 nucleotides are TGTGCCATCCGAGGGGGTGACTCCTACAATGAGCAGTTCTTC.

This clonotype was counted many times. The V call is TRBV3-1, the J call TRBJ2-1; D is perhaps TRBD1 (5 bases). The CDR3 is made up of 16 amino acids. Deletions cut 4 bases from V and 3 bases from J, with 16 bases between. Germline assignment: CDR1 LGHDT and CDR2 YNNKEL (reference sequence). CDR3 in amino acids: CASSPGSARGYNEQFF. CDR3 in DNA: TGTGCCAGCAGCCCTGGTTCTGCAAGGGGCTACAATGAGCAGTTCTTC.

The CDR3 is CASSLGPRAYEQYF. CDR3 DNA sequence: TGCGCCAGCAGCTTGGGTCCCAGGGCATACGAGCAGTACTTC. The chain has TRBV5-1 and TRBJ2-7; maybe TRBD1 (5 bases). Germline V CDR1 and CDR2: SGHRS, YFSETQ. The CDR3 contains 14 residues. Trimming cost V 0 bases and J 4 bases, with 11 bases left between them.

This clonotype was picked up many times. V gene TRBV3-1 combines with J gene TRBJ1-6; a possible D gene is TRBD1 (5 bases). The CDR3 extends over 16 amino acids. Germline lookup yields CDR1 LGHDT and CDR2 YNNKEL (reference sequence). V dropped 3 bases and J dropped 5 bases, with 14 bases sitting between them. The CDR3 sequence is CASSHSGTVDNSPLHF. CDR3 DNA sequence: TGTGCCAGCAGCCATAGCGGGACGGTCGATAATTCACCCCTCCACTTT.

This clonotype was counted between two and nine times. The genes are TRBV5-6 and TRBJ1-5; TRBD1 might be the D (5 bases). CDR1 is SGHDT and CDR2 is YYEEEE in the germline V gene. This CDR3 spans 16 amino acids. Trimming shortened V by 6 bases and J by 3 bases, and 19 bases separated the two germline ends. The CDR3 DNA is TGTGCCAGCACCGACTCCAAAGGGGATCTCAATCAGCCCCAGCATTTT. Amino acid sequence: CASTDSKGDLNQPQHF.

The V and J genes are TRBV6-1 and TRBJ2-1; 11 nucleotides align to TRBD2. The germline V gene encodes CDR1 MNHNS and CDR2 SASEGT. V shed 6 bases and J 8 bases; nucleotides not matched to a gene: 9. The CDR3 has 15 amino acids. CDR3 sequence (DNA): TGTGCCAGCAGCAAGGGACTAGCGGTCTTCGATGAGCAGTTCTTC. Its protein is CASSKGLAVFDEQFF.

This clonotype was counted a few times. The CDR3 DNA sequence: TGTGCCAGCAGCCTTTGGACTGATAATGAAAAACTGTTTTTT. Translated, it gives CASSLWTDNEKLFF. The chain is built from TRBV5-5 and TRBJ1-4; D gene ambiguous. V was trimmed by 4 bases and J by 4 bases, leaving 11 bases between them. The CDR3 runs to 14 residues. CDR1 is SGHKS, CDR2 YYEKEE, per germline (reference sequence).

Of note for this clonotype: A junction boundary mismatches the germline segment, possibly from a read error. The rearrangement joins TRBV4-1 to TRBJ2-1; D uncertain. CDR3 length: 17 amino acids. Germline V gene sequence: CDR1 MGHRA, CDR2 YSYEKL. CDR3 residues: CASSQRPQESSYNERFF. The CDR3 DNA follows: TGCGCCAGCAGCCAAAGGCCTCAAGAGAGCTCCTACAATGAGCGGTTCTTC.